What follows are 16 T cell receptor beta chains derived from one specimen sequenced in a study of beta chain features in type 1 diabetes. Overall study results and limits: Researchers report that Type 1 diabetes patients had moderately but significantly shorter TCRB CDR3s across all four CD4+ subsets.

These receptors have no known antigen. Sequenced material consisted of expressed TCRB transcripts (all of the isolated RNA was reverse transcribed). TCRdb's copy holds only in-frame clones and misses some; the assay was immunoSEQ multiplex PCR. The repertoire consists of around 280,000 clones, with approximately 15% occurring once and the leading ten covering more than 0.015%. Sequenced input: naive CD4+ T cells from blood. These receptors came from a man aged 18-30 years with type 1 diabetes.

The rearrangement joins TRBV6-5 to TRBJ1-1; the match to TRBD1 covers 7 bases. Germline CDR1 and CDR2: MNHEY and SVGAGI. With V trimmed by 7 bases and J by 5 bases, 4 bases remained unmatched. This CDR3 comprises 12 residues. The CDR3 DNA follows: TGTGCCAGCATGAGGGGGCGAACTGAAGCTTTCTTT. Translation: CASMRGRTEAFF.

In this sample, this clone turned up a few times. CDR3 sequence: CASSGDRGLEQYF. As DNA, the CDR3 is TGTGCCAGCTCAGGGGACAGGGGGCTCGAGCAGTACTTC. The chain is built from TRBV18 and TRBJ2-7, with TRBD1 matching over 12 bases. The CDR3 has 13 amino acids. CDR1 is KGHSH and CDR2 is LQKENI in the germline V gene. Germline trimming cut 5 bases from V and 6 bases from J; bases unmatched to any gene: 2.

This clone was recorded a few times. The chain joins TRBV28 to TRBJ2-1; 9 nucleotides agree with TRBD1. Germline CDR1 and CDR2: MDHEN and SYDVKM. V was pared by 9 bases and J by 3 bases, with 6 bases of the junction left unmatched. The CDR3 extends over 14 amino acids. CDR3 sequence reads: CASSGTGRYNEQFF. The DNA of the CDR3 is TGTGCCAGTTCCGGGACAGGGCGCTACAATGAGCAGTTCTTC.

The chain has TRBV6-5 and TRBJ2-7; maybe TRBD2 (5 bases). Germline CDR1 reads MNHEY; CDR2 reads SVGAGI. V lost 2 bases and J lost 2, with 13 bases in between. The CDR3 extends over 15 amino acids. The CDR3 here is CASSYHRGNTYEQYF. CDR3 bases: TGTGCCAGCAGTTACCATCGGGGTAACACCTACGAGCAGTACTTC.

This clone was counted a few times. The V gene is TRBV9, the J gene TRBJ2-3; D is perhaps TRBD2 (8 bases). Germline-derived CDR1 and CDR2 are SGDLS and YYNGEE. The ends were cut back, 4 bases at V and 0 bases at J, with 15 bases in the middle. This CDR3 has 16 residues. The CDR3 DNA sequence: TGTGCCAGCAGCCTCCGGGAGGGGGCTAGCACAGATACGCAGTATTTT. Amino acids: CASSLREGASTDTQYF. Based on the CDR3 plus reference TRBV9 and TRBJ2-3, the full variable domain is DSGVTQTPKHLITATGQRVTLRCSPRSGDLSVYWYQQSLDQGLQFLIQYYNGEERAKGNILERFSAQQFPDLHSELNLSSLELGDSALYFCASSLREGASTDTQYFGPGTRLTVL.

The rearrangement joins TRBV7-2 to TRBJ1-1; D remains ambiguous. Germline V lookup: CDR1 SGHTA, CDR2 FQGNSA. The CDR3 is 16 amino acids. V lost 1 base, J lost 1 base, and 13 bases lay in between. CDR3 nucleotides: TGTGCCAGCAGCTTAGAATGGCCTGAGGGGAACACTGAAGCTTTCTTT. Its translation: CASSLEWPEGNTEAFF.

This clone was seen only a few times. The J gene is TRBJ2-7, the V gene TRBV6-5, with 7 positions matching TRBD2. The germline V gene encodes CDR1 MNHEY and CDR2 SVGAGI. V trimming: 0 bases; J trimming: 4 bases; junction bases outside the gene matches: 9. This CDR3 has 16 amino acids. The CDR3 DNA sequence: TGTGCCAGCAGTTACTCGGGCGGGAGCCCCTTTTACGAGCAGTACTTC. Protein sequence: CASSYSGGSPFYEQYF.

In its sample, this clone was seen a few times. DNA for the CDR3: TGTGCCAGCAGTCCTCGAGGTTCGACCGCCCACGAGCAGTACTTC. This sequence encodes CASSPRGSTAHEQYF. The chain couples TRBV6-6 to TRBJ2-7; D call uncertain. This CDR3 has 15 amino acids. Germline CDR1 is MNHNY and CDR2 is SVGAGI (reference sequence). Trimming cost V 5 bases and J 5 bases, with 19 bases left between them.

This clone was observed a handful of times. The chain links TRBV6-5 to TRBJ1-2; D is possibly TRBD1 (6 bases). The CDR3 is 14 residues long. In germline, CDR1 is MNHEY, CDR2 SVGAGI. V lost 0 bases, J lost 9 bases, and 14 bases lay in between. CDR3 residues: CASSYSGGGRSYTF. The CDR3 bases are TGTGCCAGCAGTTACTCAGGTGGGGGCAGGAGCTACACCTTC.

In this sample, this clone turned up a few times. The CDR3 sequence is CASSLRDGSSYNEQFF. CDR3 coding DNA: TGTGCCAGCAGCCTCCGGGACGGGAGCTCCTACAATGAGCAGTTCTTC. The genes are TRBV5-4 and TRBJ2-1, with TRBD2 as a possible D gene (6 bases). The V gene's germline CDR1 is SGHNT and CDR2 YYREEE (reference sequence). With 4 bases removed from V and 0 bases from J, the gap between germline ends came to 14 bases. This CDR3 has 16 residues.

The chain joins TRBV18 to TRBJ1-2; D remains ambiguous. The CDR3 is 17 amino acids. V shed 3 bases and J shed 2 bases, with 19 bases lying between them. CDR1 KGHSH and CDR2 LQKENI come from the germline V gene. As DNA, the CDR3 is TGTGCCAGCTCACCCAGCGGACGGACCCTTCCAAACTATGGCTACACCTTC. It specifies CASSPSGRTLPNYGYTF.

This clone was picked up a small number of times. The chain links TRBV18 to TRBJ2-1, with 9 bases identical to TRBD1. This CDR3 has 16 residues. The junction had 10 bases not matched to a gene; V was cut back by 4 bases and J by 6 bases. Germline CDR1 and CDR2: KGHSH and LQKENI. CDR3 protein: CASSRSGTGSGNEQFF. The CDR3 DNA is TGTGCCAGCTCACGCTCCGGGACAGGGTCGGGCAATGAGCAGTTCTTC.

There are a few counts of this clone. V and J are TRBV5-1 and TRBJ1-5; no definite D call. CDR3 length: 15 residues. Germline V lookup: CDR1 SGHRS, CDR2 YFSETQ. Trimming cost V 0 bases and J 0 bases, with 7 bases left between them. The CDR3 sequence: CASSLGANSNQPQHF. CDR3 nucleotides: TGCGCCAGCAGCTTGGGGGCAAATAGCAATCAGCCCCAGCATTTT.

This chain connects TRBV30 to TRBJ1-3; D remains ambiguous. Germline-derived CDR1 and CDR2 are GTSNPN and SVGIG (reference sequence). The V end was cut by 3 bases, the J end by 2 bases, with 11 bases between. The CDR3 extends over 14 amino acids. The CDR3 sequence is CAWRGRGTGNTIYF. In DNA, the CDR3 is TGTGCCTGGAGGGGCAGAGGGACTGGAAACACCATATATTTT.

V gene TRBV5-1 combines with J gene TRBJ1-1; 7 bases are a match to TRBD1. Germline CDR1 is SGHRS and CDR2 is YFSETQ. The CDR3 length is 14 residues. J was trimmed by 5 bases and V by 4 bases; bases with no gene match: 8. The DNA for the CDR3 is TGCGCCAGCAGCGCCACTCAGGGGGTTACTGAAGCTTTCTTT. Encoded protein: CASSATQGVTEAFF.

This clone has only a few counts. The chain uses TRBV29-1 and TRBJ1-2; possible D gene TRBD1, 5 bases. The CDR3 has 13 residues. With 1 base removed from V and 2 bases from J, the gap between germline ends came to 8 bases. CDR1 is SQVTM and CDR2 is ANQGSEA in the germline V gene. The CDR3 coding sequence is TGCAGCGTTGAAGGTCGGGGGAACTATGGCTACACCTTC. Its translation is CSVEGRGNYGYTF.